These 17 T cell receptor beta chains were all obtained from the same sample, sequenced in a study of cytotoxic CD8 clonotypes in ibrutinib-treated CLL. The repertoire was sequenced with immunoSEQ multiplex PCR; TCRdb's copy has only in-frame clones and lacks some. Of approximately 60,000 clones in the sample, 50% to 60% were seen once. This material consisted of PBMCs, taken at disease progression, from a patient treated with ibrutinib. The receptors come from a human donor with chronic lymphocytic leukemia.

The V and J genes are TRBV5-1 and TRBJ2-5; the D gene is possibly TRBD2 (5 bases). V was pared by 4 bases and J by 5 bases, with 15 bases between. CDR3 length equals 14 residues. Germline CDR1 SGHRS, CDR2 YFSETQ. The CDR3 DNA follows: TGCGCCAGCAGCCCTAGCTCTGGCGCGGAGACCCAGTACTTC. This translates into CASSPSSGAETQYF.

This clone has a handful of counts. The chain recombines TRBV5-1 with TRBJ1-6; D uncertain. The CDR3 contains 13 residues. Trimming left V 8 bases short and J 7 bases short, with 13 bases between. Per the germline V gene, CDR1 is SGHRS and CDR2 is YFSETQ. CDR3 in amino acids: CASQGLVNSPLHF. The CDR3 bases are TGCGCCAGTCAAGGACTGGTCAATTCACCCCTCCACTTT.

The J gene is TRBJ2-7, the V gene TRBV6-5, with 9 bases lining up with TRBD2. The CDR3 has 15 amino acids. The germline V gene encodes CDR1 MNHEY and CDR2 SVGAGI. J was trimmed by 1 base and V by 2 bases; bases with no gene match: 3. CDR3 in amino acids: CASSYTSGQSYEQYF. The CDR3, as DNA: TGTGCCAGCAGTTACACTAGCGGGCAGTCCTACGAGCAGTACTTC.

The CDR3 coding sequence is TGTGCCAGCAGCAAACCCAGCGGGATCAGCGAGCAGTACTTC. It codes for CASSKPSGISEQYF. V usage is TRBV11-1 and J usage is TRBJ2-7; the match to TRBD2 covers 7 bases. The CDR3 extends over 14 amino acids. V was pared by 5 bases and J by 6 bases, with 10 bases of the junction left unmatched. Per the germline V gene, CDR1 is SGHAT and CDR2 is FQDESV (reference sequence).

This clone was counted at least ten times. This chain joins TRBV6-5 and TRBJ1-1, with D possibly matching TRBD1 (5 bases). V shed 2 bases and J shed 8 bases, with 12 bases lying between them. The CDR3 has 13 amino acids. Germline loops: CDR1 MNHEY, CDR2 SVGAGI. CDR3 in amino acids: CASSYAGRSEAFF. The CDR3 region has the DNA TGTGCCAGCAGTTACGCGGGACGGTCCGAAGCTTTCTTT.

This clone was seen more than once but under ten times. V usage is TRBV29-1 and J usage is TRBJ2-7; D ambiguous. CDR1 and CDR2 from the germline V gene are SQVTM and ANQGSEA. The length of the CDR3 is 13 residues. The germline V and J ends were trimmed by 4 bases and 1 base, with 11 bases remaining between them. Here the CDR3 DNA reads TGCAGCGTTGTGGGCATAGGGTCCTACGAGCAGTACTTC. This codes for CSVVGIGSYEQYF.

CDR3 residues: CASSPPGYEQFF. CDR3 coding DNA: TGTGCCAGCTCACCTCCAGGGTATGAGCAGTTCTTC. The chain carries TRBV18 and TRBJ2-1; D is perhaps TRBD1 (5 bases). CDR3 size: 12 residues. The V and J ends lost 3 bases and 8 bases respectively, with 8 bases between them. Germline V gene data show CDR1 as KGHSH and CDR2 as LQKENI.

The V call is TRBV25-1, the J call TRBJ2-7, with a weak D call TRBD1 (5 bases). V lost 0 bases to trimming and J lost 0 bases, with 9 bases between them. The CDR3 spans 15 residues. Germline CDR1 reads MGHDK; CDR2 reads SYGVNS. The CDR3 here is CASSEYAGNSYEQYF. In DNA form, the CDR3 reads TGTGCCAGCAGTGAATATGCAGGGAACTCCTACGAGCAGTACTTC.

This chain joins TRBV15 and TRBJ2-2; maybe TRBD2 (5 bases). CDR1 LNHNV and CDR2 YYDKDF come from the germline V gene (reference sequence). This CDR3 has 16 residues. The germline V and J ends were trimmed by 0 bases and 6 bases, with 14 bases remaining between them. The CDR3 DNA is TGTGCCACCAGCAGAGAGGGTCTAGCCTCCGCCGGGGAGCTGTTTTTT. Amino acid sequence: CATSREGLASAGELFF. The variable domain in full, with the rest retrieved from reference TRBV15 and TRBJ2-2, is DAMVIQNPRYQVTQFGKPVTLSCSQTLNHNVMYWYQQKSSQAPKLLFHYYDKDFNNEADTPDNFQSRRPNTSFCFLDIRSPGLGDTAMYLCATSREGLASAGELFFGEGSRLTVL.

There are many counts of this clone. This rearrangement joins TRBV7-2 to TRBJ2-3; D not certain. Germline-derived CDR1 and CDR2 are SGHTA and FQGNSA. This CDR3 comprises 13 residues. The V and J ends lost 4 bases and 4 bases respectively, with 9 bases between them. The CDR3 DNA follows: TGTGCCAGCAGCTCCTCGGGCCCAGATACGCAGTATTTT. It codes for CASSSSGPDTQYF.

A few counts support this clone. The chain is built from TRBV18 and TRBJ2-6; TRBD2 matches 8 bases. Germline CDR1 reads KGHSH; CDR2 reads LQKENI. There are 18 residues in the CDR3. Trimming took 3 bases from V and 0 from J; bases not matched to a gene: 7. The chain's CDR3 is CASSPRTSQTSGANVLTF. In DNA, the CDR3 is TGTGCCAGCTCACCGAGGACTAGCCAAACCTCTGGGGCCAACGTCCTGACTTTC.

CDR3 coding DNA: TGCGCCAGCAGCTTTCGGACAGCTTCTAGCACAGATACGCAGTATTTT. This gives the protein CASSFRTASSTDTQYF. The chain is built from TRBV5-1 and TRBJ2-3, with D possibly TRBD1 on 6 matching bases. The CDR3 has 16 residues. The germline V gene encodes CDR1 SGHRS and CDR2 YFSETQ. The germline V and J ends were trimmed by 2 bases and 0 bases, with 13 bases remaining between them.

The sample holds many counts of this clone. The chain couples TRBV23-1 to TRBJ2-7, with TRBD1 identical over 9 bases. TRBV23-1 is given ORF status, its function remaining uncertain. The CDR3 consists of 19 residues. The junction had 23 bases not matched to a gene; V was cut back by 7 bases and J by 4 bases. CDR3 nucleotides: TGCGCCAGCAATCGACAAGGGGGCCGTAGGGGACAGGGAACTTACGAGCAGTACTTC. Protein sequence: CASNRQGGRRGQGTYEQYF.

This rearrangement joins TRBV5-1 to TRBJ2-2; TRBD2 aligns across 9 bases. Germline CDR1 reads SGHRS; CDR2 reads YFSETQ. V dropped 3 bases and J dropped 5; count of bases not matched to a gene: 11. The CDR3 loop spans 17 amino acids. DNA for the CDR3: TGCGCCAGCAGCTCCCGGGAGGCGGGGGGGCCTACCGGGGAGCTGTTTTTT. Translated, it gives CASSSREAGGPTGELFF. Based on the CDR3 plus reference TRBV5-1 and TRBJ2-2, the full variable domain is KAGVTQTPRYLIKTRGQQVTLSCSPISGHRSVSWYQQTPGQGLQFLFEYFSETQRNKGNFPGRFSGRQFSNSRSEMNVSTLELGDSALYLCASSSREAGGPTGELFFGEGSRLTVL.

This clone was seen only once. The rearrangement links TRBV5-1 to TRBJ2-3, with 9 bases lining up with TRBD1. J lost 2 bases, V lost 7 bases, and 11 bases had no gene match. The CDR3 runs to 16 residues. Germline CDR1 SGHRS, CDR2 YFSETQ. CDR3 bases: TGCGCCAGCCAAAGTTTCGGACAGGGGACCACAGATACGCAGTATTTT. Translated: CASQSFGQGTTDTQYF.

This clone was observed a single time. The sample contains more than one DNA sequence encoding this CDR3. As DNA, the CDR3 is TGCAGCGTTGACCGGGGCGGCACAGATACGCAGTATTTT. Its translation: CSVDRGGTDTQYF. The chain uses TRBV29-1 and TRBJ2-3, with D perhaps given as TRBD1 or TRBD2 (5 bases each). Germline V gene sequence: CDR1 SQVTM, CDR2 ANQGSEA. The CDR3 contains 13 residues. Trimming removed 3 bases from V and 1 base from J, with 8 bases in between.

The V call is TRBV28, the J call TRBJ1-6; D perhaps matches TRBD1 (6 bases). The length of the CDR3 is 13 residues. CDR1 MDHEN and CDR2 SYDVKM come from the germline V gene. V was clipped by 7 bases and J by 7 bases, with 11 bases between them. The CDR3 reads CASKTGINSPLHF. The CDR3 region has the DNA TGTGCCAGCAAAACAGGGATCAATTCACCCCTCCACTTT.